Shown below are 27 T cell receptor beta chains from a single sample sequenced in a study of OX40 agonist ivuxolimab in advanced cancers. Sequencing used immunoSEQ multiplex PCR; TCRdb keeps in-frame clones, though not all of them. The sample holds under 75,000 clones, approximately 86% seen once. The sample here was CD4+ or CD8+ T cells sorted from blood, taken in a trial of the OX40 agonist ivuxolimab. The receptor set was obtained from an adult with an advanced solid tumor such as melanoma, head and neck, liver or kidney cancer.

This clone has a single count. The J gene is TRBJ2-7, the V gene TRBV5-1, with TRBD2 identical over 7 bases. J was trimmed by 2 bases and V by 4 bases; bases with no gene match: 3. The CDR3 length is 13 residues. CDR1 and CDR2 from the germline V gene are SGHRS and YFSETQ. CDR3 coding DNA: TGCGCCAGCAGCACGGGGGGTACCTACGAGCAGTACTTC. Translated, it gives CASSTGGTYEQYF.

The chain links TRBV5-4 to TRBJ2-5; a possible D gene is TRBD1 (5 bases). CDR3 size: 14 residues. V was clipped by 4 bases and J by 7 bases, with 17 bases between them. Germline-derived CDR1 and CDR2 are SGHNT and YYREEE (reference sequence). This CDR3 is CASSDGPQRGTQYF. CDR3 in DNA: TGTGCCAGCAGCGACGGGCCTCAAAGGGGGACCCAGTACTTC. Looking up the rest from reference TRBV5-4 and TRBJ2-5 gives the full variable domain: ETGVTQSPTHLIKTRGQQVTLRCSSQSGHNTVSWYQQALGQGPQFIFQYYREEENGRGNFPPRFSGLQFPNYSSELNVNALELDDSALYLCASSDGPQRGTQYFGPGTRLLVL.

The chain is built from TRBV7-9 and TRBJ2-2, with TRBD1 as a possible D gene (5 bases). Germline assignment: CDR1 SEHNR and CDR2 FQNEAQ (reference sequence). The CDR3 is 15 amino acids. Trimming pared 0 bases from V and 4 bases from J, leaving 9 bases between. The CDR3 sequence: CASSLARGRTGELFF. CDR3 nucleotides: TGTGCCAGCAGCTTAGCTAGGGGTCGCACCGGGGAGCTGTTTTTT.

The rearrangement uses TRBV10-3 and TRBJ2-7; tentative D call: TRBD1 (5 bases). The CDR3 spans 14 residues. V lost 3 bases, J lost 2 bases, and 11 bases lay in between. CDR1 and CDR2 (germline): ENHRY, SYGVKD. The CDR3 protein is CAISDRDPTYEQYF. CDR3 nucleotide sequence: TGTGCCATCAGTGACAGGGATCCTACCTACGAGCAGTACTTC.

This rearrangement joins TRBV14 to TRBJ1-5, with D possibly TRBD1 on 6 matching bases. The CDR3 loop spans 16 amino acids. The V and J ends lost 3 bases and 11 bases respectively, with 23 bases between them. Germline V gene sequence: CDR1 SGHDN, CDR2 FVKESK. CDR3 sequence (DNA): TGTGCCAGCAGCCATACCAATAGGGGGTCGCCCTCGGCCCAGCATTTT. It translates to CASSHTNRGSPSAQHF.

The CDR3 here is CASSLGGAPETQYF. The CDR3 DNA is TGCGCCAGCAGCCTAGGAGGGGCCCCCGAGACCCAGTACTTC. The chain employs TRBV5-1 and TRBJ2-5; tentatively, D is TRBD2 (6 bases). Deletions cut 4 bases from V and 5 bases from J, with 15 bases between. The CDR3 extends over 14 amino acids. Germline-derived CDR1 and CDR2 are SGHRS and YFSETQ.

This clone was counted once. The CDR3 DNA follows: TGTGCCAGCTCAGCTACCTTAGATCAGCCCCAGCATTTT. This codes for CASSATLDQPQHF. The chain is built from TRBV18 and TRBJ1-5; D call uncertain. Trimming pared 5 bases from V and 5 bases from J, leaving 10 bases between. CDR1 is KGHSH and CDR2 is LQKENI in the germline V gene. CDR3 length equals 13 residues.

V gene TRBV5-1 combines with J gene TRBJ1-4; 7 nucleotides agree with TRBD1. The junction had 5 bases not matched to a gene; V was cut back by 5 bases and J by 7 bases. The length of the CDR3 is 13 residues. Germline V gives CDR1 SGHRS, CDR2 YFSETQ. As DNA, the CDR3 is TGCGCCAGCAGAGACAGGGTTACTGAAAAACTGTTTTTT. It specifies CASRDRVTEKLFF.

V usage is TRBV27 and J usage is TRBJ2-7, with 8 bases aligning to TRBD2. The V gene's germline CDR1 is MNHEY and CDR2 SMNVEV (reference sequence). The CDR3 contains 15 residues. The V gene end was trimmed by 6 bases and the J gene end by 3 bases; junction bases not matched to a gene: 10. The CDR3 DNA is TGTGCCAGCAGGCGAAGGGCCGGGGGGGGCTACGAGCAGTACTTC. Protein sequence: CASRRRAGGGYEQYF.

V gene TRBV9 combines with J gene TRBJ1-5; D is possibly TRBD1 (6 bases). The CDR3 sequence is 14 residues long. CDR1 and CDR2 (germline): SGDLS, YYNGEE. With 1 base removed from V and 5 bases from J, the gap between germline ends came to 10 bases. Here the CDR3 reads CASSVTAGDQPQHF. CDR3 DNA sequence: TGTGCCAGCAGCGTAACGGCAGGGGATCAGCCCCAGCATTTT.

The chain links TRBV9 to TRBJ2-5; D ambiguous. CDR1 and CDR2 from the germline V gene are SGDLS and YYNGEE. The CDR3 is 13 residues long. V was trimmed by 2 bases and J by 4 bases, leaving 9 bases between them. The CDR3 sequence: CASSVRGGETQYF. The CDR3 DNA is TGTGCCAGCAGCGTGCGAGGTGGAGAGACCCAGTACTTC.

V is TRBV5-1 and J is TRBJ2-7, with D hard to call. The CDR3 totals 13 residues. Germline assignment: CDR1 SGHRS and CDR2 YFSETQ. Trimming pared 4 bases from V and 3 bases from J, leaving 11 bases between. The CDR3 protein is CASSADGDYEQYF. In DNA form, the CDR3 reads TGCGCCAGCAGCGCCGACGGAGACTACGAGCAGTACTTC.

The chain joins TRBV5-1 to TRBJ1-2; D is unclear. Germline V lookup: CDR1 SGHRS, CDR2 YFSETQ. Trimming stripped 1 base from V and 4 bases from J, with 8 bases between. CDR3 size: 13 residues. The CDR3 region has the DNA TGCGCCAGCAGCTTGATGTCAGTCTATGGCTACACCTTC. Encoded protein: CASSLMSVYGYTF.

The J gene is TRBJ1-1, the V gene TRBV5-6; TRBD1 matches at 10 bases. Germline CDR1 SGHDT, CDR2 YYEEEE. CDR3 length: 15 amino acids. After removal of 3 bases from V and 5 bases from J, the junction contained 7 bases not matched to a gene. The CDR3 region is CASSSLGQGKTEAFF. The CDR3 coding sequence is TGTGCCAGCAGCTCCTTGGGACAGGGGAAAACTGAAGCTTTCTTT.

This rearrangement joins TRBV10-3 to TRBJ2-1; perhaps TRBD1 as D (5 bases). In germline, CDR1 is ENHRY, CDR2 SYGVKD. Trimming removed 2 bases from V and 4 bases from J, with 12 bases in between. The CDR3 has 15 residues. CDR3 amino acids: CAISERQGLYNEQFF. CDR3 in DNA: TGTGCCATCAGTGAGCGGCAGGGCCTATACAATGAGCAGTTCTTC.

This clone appeared once. V usage is TRBV19 and J usage is TRBJ2-2; the D gene is possibly TRBD1 (5 bases). Germline V gene sequence: CDR1 LNHDA, CDR2 SQIVND (reference sequence). The CDR3 loop spans 14 amino acids. Trimming stripped 4 bases from V and 0 bases from J, with 6 bases between. CDR3 loop: CASSTGPNTGELFF. The DNA of the CDR3 is TGTGCCAGTAGTACAGGGCCGAACACCGGGGAGCTGTTTTTT.

The V call is TRBV19, the J call TRBJ1-2; D gene ambiguous. The CDR3 contains 14 residues. V lost 3 bases and J lost 1, with 9 bases in between. Looked up from germline, CDR1 is LNHDA and CDR2 is SQIVND (reference sequence). CDR3 in amino acids: CASSISSFNYGYTF. CDR3 nucleotide sequence: TGTGCCAGTAGTATCTCCAGTTTTAACTATGGCTACACCTTC.

This clone was recorded a few times. The rearrangement uses TRBV10-3 and TRBJ1-6, with D tentatively TRBD1 (6 bases). Germline V CDR1 and CDR2: ENHRY, SYGVKD. Deletions cut 7 bases from V and 8 bases from J, with 12 bases between. CDR3 length: 13 amino acids. In DNA form, the CDR3 reads TGTGCCATCAAGGGGGGCGAATATTCACCCCTCCACTTT. It encodes CAIKGGEYSPLHF.

This chain joins TRBV5-1 and TRBJ1-1; 7 nucleotides line up with TRBD1. CDR3 size: 14 residues. Unmatched junction bases numbered 7, after V lost 4 bases and J lost 4 bases. Germline V gene sequence: CDR1 SGHRS, CDR2 YFSETQ. CDR3 residues: CASSTGSGGTEAFF. For the CDR3, the DNA is TGCGCCAGCAGCACCGGCTCAGGGGGCACTGAAGCTTTCTTT.

The rearrangement uses TRBV10-1 and TRBJ2-5; possibly TRBD1 for D (5 bases). Germline CDR1 is WNHNN and CDR2 is SYGVQD (reference sequence). This CDR3 is built from 14 residues. The V gene lost 4 bases and the J gene lost 5 bases, with 14 bases spanning the gap. Here the CDR3 reads CASSVTGFLETQYF. CDR3 nucleotides: TGCGCCAGCAGTGTAACAGGTTTCTTGGAGACCCAGTACTTC.

V gene TRBV13 combines with J gene TRBJ2-1; 8 bases align to TRBD1. Per germline, CDR1 PRHDT and CDR2 FYEKMQ (reference sequence). V lost 2 bases and J lost 4; bases outside the gene matches: 13. The CDR3 has 18 amino acids. This chain's CDR3 is CASSLIELSRGLYNEQFF. CDR3 nucleotide sequence: TGTGCCAGCAGCTTAATCGAGTTGTCCAGGGGGCTATACAATGAGCAGTTCTTC.

V usage is TRBV5-1 and J usage is TRBJ1-1; D call uncertain. This CDR3 is built from 14 residues. V dropped 4 bases and J dropped 4 bases, with 14 bases sitting between them. Germline CDR1 and CDR2: SGHRS and YFSETQ. This CDR3 reads CASSTDGGSTEAFF. The CDR3 region has the DNA TGCGCCAGCAGCACCGACGGTGGGAGCACTGAAGCTTTCTTT.

Written as DNA, the CDR3 is TGTGCCAGTGGACGGAGAACTAATGAAAAACTGTTTTTT. Translating gives CASGRRTNEKLFF. The genes are TRBV2 and TRBJ1-4; no clear D gene. V was trimmed by 9 bases and J by 1 base, leaving 9 bases between them. This CDR3 region has 13 residues. Germline CDR1 is SNHLY and CDR2 is FYNNEI.

CDR3: CASSPLRNIQETQYF. CDR3 nucleotides: TGTGCCAGCTCACCATTGCGGAACATTCAAGAGACCCAGTACTTC. V and J are TRBV18 and TRBJ2-5, with D hard to call. Trimming left V 2 bases short and J 2 bases short, with 12 bases between. Germline V gene lookup returns CDR1 KGHSH and CDR2 LQKENI. The CDR3 length is 15 residues.

The V call is TRBV9, the J call TRBJ1-1; tentative D call: TRBD1 (5 bases). The CDR3 spans 11 residues. The V end lost 3 bases, the J end lost 9 bases, and 9 bases lay between the germline ends. Germline V gene data show CDR1 as SGDLS and CDR2 as YYNGEE. Written as DNA, the CDR3 is TGTGCCAGCAGCGCGGGGACTAAAGCTTTCTTT. Translation: CASSAGTKAFF.

This chain connects TRBV11-1 to TRBJ2-7; 10 nucleotides align to TRBD2. The CDR3 runs 15 residues. Germline CDR1 and CDR2: SGHAT and FQDESV (reference sequence). Trimming cost V 1 base and J 6 bases; bases outside gene matches: 6. The CDR3: CASSLEASGRIEQYF. CDR3 nucleotides: TGTGCCAGCAGCTTAGAGGCTAGCGGGAGAATCGAGCAGTACTTC.

The DNA of the CDR3 is TGTGCCAGTAGTGTGGGACTAGCGGGGATCTACGAGCAGTACTTC. Protein sequence: CASSVGLAGIYEQYF. The chain uses TRBV19 and TRBJ2-7; 13 bases align to TRBD2. Germline trimming cut 5 bases from V and 3 bases from J; bases unmatched to any gene: 4. Germline-derived CDR1 and CDR2 are LNHDA and SQIVND (reference sequence). There are 15 residues in the CDR3.